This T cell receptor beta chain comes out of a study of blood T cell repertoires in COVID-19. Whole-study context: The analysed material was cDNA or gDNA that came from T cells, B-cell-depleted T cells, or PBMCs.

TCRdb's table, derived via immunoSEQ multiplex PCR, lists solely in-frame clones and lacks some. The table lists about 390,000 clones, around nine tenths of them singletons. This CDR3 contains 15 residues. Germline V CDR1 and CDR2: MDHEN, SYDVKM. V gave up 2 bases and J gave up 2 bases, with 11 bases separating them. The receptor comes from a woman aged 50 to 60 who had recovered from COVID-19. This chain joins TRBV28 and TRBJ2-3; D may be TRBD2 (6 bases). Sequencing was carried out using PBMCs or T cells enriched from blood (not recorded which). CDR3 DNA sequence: TGTGCCAGCAGTTTAATCGGGGGAGACACAGATACGCAGTATTTT. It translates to CASSLIGGDTDTQYF.